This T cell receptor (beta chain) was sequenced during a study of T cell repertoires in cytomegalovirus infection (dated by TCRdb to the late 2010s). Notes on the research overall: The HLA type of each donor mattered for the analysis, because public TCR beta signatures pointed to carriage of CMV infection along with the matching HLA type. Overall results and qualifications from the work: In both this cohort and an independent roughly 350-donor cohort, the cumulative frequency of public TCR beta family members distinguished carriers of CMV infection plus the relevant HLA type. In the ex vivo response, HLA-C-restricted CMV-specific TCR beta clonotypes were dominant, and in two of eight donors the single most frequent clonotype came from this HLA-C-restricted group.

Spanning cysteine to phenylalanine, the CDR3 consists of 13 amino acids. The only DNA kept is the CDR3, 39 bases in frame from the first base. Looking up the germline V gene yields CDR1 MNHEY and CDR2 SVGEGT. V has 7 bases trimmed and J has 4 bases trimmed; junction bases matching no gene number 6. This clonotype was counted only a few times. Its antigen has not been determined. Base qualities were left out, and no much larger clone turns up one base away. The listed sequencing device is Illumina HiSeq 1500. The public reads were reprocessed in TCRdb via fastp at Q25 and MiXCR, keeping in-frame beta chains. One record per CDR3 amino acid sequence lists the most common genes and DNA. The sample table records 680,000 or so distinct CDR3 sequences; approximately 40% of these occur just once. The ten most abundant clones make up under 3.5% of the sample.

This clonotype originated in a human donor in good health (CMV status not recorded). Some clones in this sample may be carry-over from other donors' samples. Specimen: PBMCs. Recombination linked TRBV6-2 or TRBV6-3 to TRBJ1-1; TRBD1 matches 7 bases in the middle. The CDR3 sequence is CASILQGTTEAFF. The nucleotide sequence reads TGTGCCAGCATCCTACAGGGGACCACTGAAGCTTTCTTT.